These T cell receptor beta chains were read from a single sample in a study of regulatory T cells in long-lasting Graves disease. TCRdb reprocessed the multiplex PCR reads via MiXCR and lists one record per CDR3 protein. The sample contains 450,000 or so distinct CDR3 sequences, less than 25% of which appear only once. The starting material was peripheral blood mononuclear cells (PBMCs), obtained when the disease was refractory, from a patient treated with antithyroid drugs. Receptors were obtained from a female donor with Graves disease. Both conserved end residues are part of each CDR3. Only part of the rows carry a size: once, few, many, or a class if the clone is expanded.

abundance	v_gene	len	CDR3aa
few	TRBV6-1	14	CASVRDGTNEKLFF
few	TRBV5-1	13	CASSFTGGREQYF
.	TRBV6-1	14	CASSEDLAPTTQYF
many	TRBV27	13	CASSVKIHATEYF
many	TRBV2	13	CASGVRVTETQYF
.	TRBV4-1	14	CASSHPQGDGEAFF
.	TRBV10-3	12	CAIMYGNNEQFF
few	TRBV10-3	13	CAASTVTNYGYTF
many	TRBV6-2/TRBV6-3	13	CASSSLAEYEQYF
many	TRBV18	15	CASSPPGAGVETQYF
.	TRBV11-2	15	CASSFGGGIQETQYF
many	TRBV6-1	13	CASSERSNQPQHF
many	TRBV6-2/TRBV6-3	15	CASSEEGQRYTEAFF
.	TRBV6-1	16	CASSQGQRATKETQYF
many	TRBV2	13	CASKLAGVETQYF
few	TRBV3-1	15	CASSPGTGRSGELFF
.	TRBV7-2	16	CASRVAGGASTDTQYF
many	TRBV27	18	CASSPTRTVGASNQPQHF
.	TRBV13	15	CASSPSGTGYETQYF
many	TRBV28	14	CASRRLALSETQYF
.	TRBV20-1	14	CSARPGLMNTEAFF
many	TRBV29-1	11	CSVLLNTEAFF
few	TRBV3-1	17	CASSQGGRPANTGELFF
many	TRBV2	15	CASSRTGAENTEAFF
few	TRBV6-2/TRBV6-3	17	CASSYSIETGFNYGYTF
few	TRBV20-1	15	CSARSVLLSSYEQYF
few	TRBV7-3	15	CASSLGTSGRAVQYF
many	TRBV6-1	14	CASSSPRPNYGYTF
many	TRBV5-1	13	CASSFQWNTEAFF
few	TRBV6-2/TRBV6-3	13	CASSYSFTGELFF
many	TRBV28	13	CASKGTGRYEQYF
many	TRBV12-3/TRBV12-4	13	CASRAGVTYEQYF
.	TRBV20-1	17	CSARDVPTSGNTGELFF
many	TRBV28	15	CASSSLVLGQETQYF
many	TRBV16	15	CASSQSTSSNQPQHF
.	TRBV25-1	13	CASSEDSVREQYF
.	TRBV6-1	14	CASTGRRDVGEQYF
.	TRBV24-1	13	CATSDRGDPEQFF
.	TRBV29-1	13	CSVWDRGYNEQYF
.	TRBV11-3	13	CASSLLFTDTQYF
.	TRBV9	18	CASSQTRPGTGNINEQFF
many	TRBV27	13	CATKDDLNTEAFF
many	TRBV12-3/TRBV12-4	13	CASSASIQREAFF
.	TRBV28	14	CASSSTGIRWEQFF
.	TRBV29-1	14	CSVGLAVNTGELFF
many	TRBV6-5	13	CASSYSRAGELFF
many	TRBV20-1	15	CSADTTGKRTYEQYF
many	TRBV29-1	13	CSVSRSLNTEAFF
.	TRBV7-3	15	CASSQTSGKYNEQFF
.	TRBV28	13	CASQVRGHTEAFF
few	TRBV9	16	CASSPREQGNTGELFF
many	TRBV12-3/TRBV12-4	12	CASSALGEKLFF
few	TRBV27	14	CASSLWGSRYEQYF
.	TRBV19	15	CATQLTSGRGETQYF
.	TRBV3-2	15	CASSLPSRGGEPQHF
.	TRBV14	12	CASSQDNEKLFF
few	TRBV6-2/TRBV6-3	15	CASRTVRGGIETQYF
many	TRBV7-2	14	CASSLVLTDYEQYF
.	TRBV7-8	14	CASSPRGVPYEQYF